A single sample gave rise to the 4 T cell receptor beta chains below, sequenced in a study of tumor-infiltrating lymphocytes in primary liver carcinoma. With around 450 ng total RNA as template and a constant-region primer, TCR beta cDNA was made. Library construction for TCR beta comprised three nested multiplex PCR rounds performed with slightly modified ARM-PCR. The first two PCR rounds used TRBV1-TRBV30 primers with a Cbeta primer, 9 to 11 cycles each. One entry per CDR3 protein, called by TCRdb with MiXCR from the multiplex PCR reads. The repertoire consists of 95,000 to 150,000 distinct CDR3 sequences, with 64% occurring once and the leading ten covering around 8.2%. Co-extracted RNA and DNA came from about 19-30 mg of unsorted bulk tissue. Sequencing used liver tumor tissue from sampling region 3. Subset denoted: tumor region T3, left-lateral pole. The source of these receptors is a woman aged 60-75 years with primary liver carcinoma and hepatitis B virus infection.

A remark on this clonotype: No conserved phenylalanine or tryptophan is present at the end of the CDR3, so a read error is the likely explanation. This sequence joins TRBV11-2 and TRBJ2-5, with D perhaps TRBD1 or TRBD2 (5 bases each). The CDR3 totals 14 residues. V was pared by 2 bases and J by 8 bases, with 15 bases between. Per the germline V gene, CDR1 is SGHAT and CDR2 is FQNNGV. CDR3 nucleotide sequence: TGTGCCAGCAGCTTACCGGGACGGGGAGATACCCAGTACTAC. Translated: CASSLPGRGDTQYY.

A note on this clonotype: The junction does not match germline at one end; this may be a read error. The rearrangement links TRBV11-3 to TRBJ2-3; the match to TRBD2 covers 8 bases. Germline assignment: CDR1 SGHNT and CDR2 YENEEA. The CDR3 extends over 14 amino acids. The CDR3 bases are TGTGCCAGCAGCCCTCGGACTAGCCCATATACGCACTATTTT. This sequence encodes CASSPRTSPYTHYF.

This clonotype was found many times. The CDR3 sequence: CASSVNRVATEAFF. CDR3 coding DNA: TGTGCCAGCAGTGTGAACAGGGTGGCCACTGAAGCTTTCTTT. V usage is TRBV6-5 and J usage is TRBJ1-1; the D gene is possibly TRBD1 (6 bases). The CDR3 spans 14 residues. V lost 5 bases, J lost 4 bases, and 14 bases lay in between. CDR1 MNHEY and CDR2 SVGAGI come from the germline V gene.

In the case of this clonotype: A clone one base away is much larger, so this may be a read error. The rearrangement joins TRBV5-1 to TRBJ1-1, with D unresolved. The CDR3 length is 15 residues. The V end was cut by 5 bases, the J end by 1 base, with 15 bases between. From germline, CDR1 is SGHRS and CDR2 YFSETQ. The CDR3 is CASRVGNQKNTEAFF. The CDR3 DNA follows: TGCGCCAGCAGGGTCGGGAACCAAAAGAACACTGAAGCTTTCTTT.